This T cell receptor (beta chain) was recovered during a study of shared clonotypes between healthy human individuals (dated by TCRdb to about 2020). Turning to the overall study: A few men and two women, aged 18 to 49 years, made up the cohort. Per donor, three plates each were used for CD4 naive and CD4 memory, two for CD8 naive, and one for CD8 memory. The study deeply sequenced blood TCR repertoires of 5 or 6 healthy adults to estimate repertoire size and the extent of clonotype sharing between individuals. Different laboratories and diverse techniques were used to prepare libraries and sequence TCR repertoires, to increase sequencing depth and limit assay-specific biases. Per donor, leukapheresis produced somewhere between about 0.9 and 9.5 billion PBMCs.

Using the deep immunoSEQ assay, multiplex PCR amplified TCR CDR3 regions from genomic DNA. Extracted genomic DNA from each cell subset was distributed evenly across all wells of several immunoSEQ 96-well plates, and each plate was treated as a replicate. Each replicate PCR for sorted subsets received roughly 0.2 ug genomic DNA, equal to around 32,000 T cell genomes. Purified libraries were quantified with a Qubit 3.0 fluorometer, sized on a Bioanalyzer 2100, and re-quantified with the KAPA Library Quantification kit. Every immunoSEQ 96-well plate was sequenced on a dedicated single-read 150-cycle Illumina NextSeq 550 flow cell. As for how the authors treated the data: Because only junctional sequences without quality scores were contained in the immunoSEQ output, filtering matching that applied to full-length reads could not be performed. Sequences were annotated with PyIR, a Python wrapper for IgBLAST v1.9, using IMGT germline references to assign V/J genes and CDR3. Reads with weak V/J assignments (E-value above 1e-6), missing CDR3, stop codons, out-of-frame junctions, or ambiguous translated residues were removed. V3J clonotypes were defined by identical inferred V gene, J gene, and CDR3 amino acid sequence. Percentage overlap between repertoires was calculated by dividing the number of shared unique clonotypes by the size of the smaller repertoire. RTK rarefaction, the Chao1 estimator, and Recon v2.1 estimates of unobserved clonotypes were used to assess repertoire richness. For all TCRbeta clonotypes obtained by the gDNA method from a handful of donors, generation probabilities were computed with OLGA. TCRdb mirrors the immuneACCESS table, restricted to in-frame sequences. Some clones are absent from its copies; in checked studies, under half trace to an unresolved V gene, and the reason for the others is unknown. The V and J calls and clone size were taken over from that table, and D and trimming were inferred from the DNA. The sample table holds millions of clones, of which about 95% were seen once. The ten largest clones add up to more than 0.95% of the sample.

CDR1 MNHEY and CDR2 SMNVEV were looked up in the germline V gene (reference sequence). Relative to germline, V is missing 5 bases and J is missing 4 bases, with 13 bases of the junction outside any gene match. From cysteine to phenylalanine, the CDR3 is 17 amino acids long. The only DNA kept is the CDR3, 51 bases in frame from the first base. A note on this clone: Its antigen specificity is not known. Per-base qualities were not stored, and no clone one base away is much larger.

For the CD8 naive samples, CD45RO-negative cells were positively selected for CCR7, yielding a CD45RA+CCR7+ population from which TemRA cells were excluded. The donors were healthy, HIV-negative adults with no recently reported acute infections or vaccinations. Every donor was a Caucasian adult living in Nashville, Tennessee, USA. After blood collection by leukapheresis, PBMCs were isolated using Ficoll-Histopaque density gradient centrifugation and then cryopreserved in the vapor phase of liquid nitrogen. Analytical flow cytometry was used to check the purity and quantity of each magnetically sorted T cell population. Genomic DNA was isolated from every sorted fraction and measured by UV absorbance on a Nanodrop 2000c. General study outcomes and caveats: Estimated clonotype richness was generally larger for naive than for memory subsets. Based on pairwise subsampling, the degree of clonotype sharing among donors was expected to be affected by sequencing depth. Even with the large sequencing depth, rarefaction of the sorted-subset datasets indicated that sequencing was incomplete. Compared with non-shared clonotypes, the clonotypes found in all four sorted-subset donors had higher generation probabilities. Sampling was limited to blood, and TCR repertoires in tissue likely differ from TCR repertoires in blood. Sharing across several donors was observed for about 5% of naive CD4, 3.5% of naive CD8, roughly 2.3% of memory CD4, and roughly 0.4% of memory CD8 clonotypes. The genetic and exposure-history diversity represented was limited by the small number of donors.

Sequencing was performed on naive CD8+ T cells sorted from blood. The sample's cell subset or site label, in plain terms: CD45RA+CCR7+. The TCR sequence derives from a man aged 18-30 years in good health. Rearrangement joined TRBV27 to TRBJ2-7; TRBD2 aligns with 11 central bases. The CDR3 reads as follows: CASSPLAGGDILYEQYF. The DNA sequence reads TGTGCCAGCAGTCCGCTAGCGGGAGGAGACATACTGTACGAGCAGTACTTC.